What follows are 27 T cell receptor beta chains derived from one specimen sequenced in a study of T cells after yellow fever vaccination. Each CDR3 protein is one row after TCRdb ran MiXCR on the 5' RACE reads. The repertoire holds about 350,000 distinct CDR3 sequences, with around a tenth as singletons. Sample: PBMCs, taken on the day of the first yellow fever vaccination. The receptor source for this set is a man aged 18 to 29 who received the YFV17D yellow fever vaccine.

The CDR3 reads CASRLPSTDTQYF. The CDR3 DNA reads as TGTGCCAGCAGACTCCCTAGCACAGATACGCAGTATTTT. The J gene is TRBJ2-3, the V gene TRBV6-1; D gene unclear. This CDR3 is built from 13 residues. The germline CDR1 and CDR2 sequences are MNHNS and SASEGT. V was trimmed by 6 bases and J by 0 bases, leaving 7 bases between them.

The chain couples TRBV11-2 to TRBJ2-3; 8 bases match TRBD2. Germline V gene sequence: CDR1 SGHAT, CDR2 FQNNGV. Trimming removed 4 bases from V and 2 bases from J; junction bases left unmatched: 14. The CDR3 runs to 18 residues. The CDR3 loop is CASSSRWASGPLTDTQYF. Written as DNA, the CDR3 is TGTGCCAGCAGCTCGCGGTGGGCTAGCGGGCCTCTCACAGATACGCAGTATTTT.

V usage is TRBV27 and J usage is TRBJ2-1; D is undetermined. Per germline, CDR1 MNHEY and CDR2 SMNVEV (reference sequence). V was pared by 7 bases and J by 9 bases, with 19 bases between. The CDR3 covers 14 residues. As DNA, the CDR3 is TGTGCCAGCATACTTGGGCAGGCTAAGGGTGAGCAGTTCTTC. Translation gives CASILGQAKGEQFF.

This clonotype was seen a few times. The gene calls are TRBV5-1 and TRBJ1-1; 10 bases agree with TRBD1. CDR1 is SGHRS, CDR2 YFSETQ, per germline. The junction had 7 bases not matched to a gene; V was cut back by 4 bases and J by 1 base. This CDR3 is 16 amino acids long. The CDR3 here is CASSGGTGETNTEAFF. In DNA form, the CDR3 reads TGCGCCAGCAGCGGCGGGACAGGGGAAACGAACACTGAAGCTTTCTTT. Based on the CDR3 plus reference TRBV5-1 and TRBJ1-1, the full variable domain is KAGVTQTPRYLIKTRGQQVTLSCSPISGHRSVSWYQQTPGQGLQFLFEYFSETQRNKGNFPGRFSGRQFSNSRSEMNVSTLELGDSALYLCASSGGTGETNTEAFFGQGTRLTVV.

The chain combines TRBV5-4 with TRBJ2-3; 11 nucleotides line up with TRBD2. The germline V gene encodes CDR1 SGHNT and CDR2 YYREEE (reference sequence). This CDR3 comprises 17 residues. The V and J ends lost 6 bases and 2 bases, in that order; junction bases with no gene match: 11. CDR3 bases: TGTGCCAGCACCGACTCCGGTAGCGGGGGGGCCACAGATACGCAGTATTTT. Translated: CASTDSGSGGATDTQYF. The full variable domain, with the rest looked up from reference TRBV5-4 and TRBJ2-3, is ETGVTQSPTHLIKTRGQQVTLRCSSQSGHNTVSWYQQALGQGPQFIFQYYREEENGRGNFPPRFSGLQFPNYSSELNVNALELDDSALYLCASTDSGSGGATDTQYFGPGTRLTVL.

The chain uses TRBV7-2 and TRBJ2-7; tentative D call: TRBD1 (6 bases). CDR3 size: 15 residues. Per germline, CDR1 SGHTA and CDR2 FQGNSA. V was clipped by 5 bases and J by 2 bases, with 16 bases between them. CDR3 protein: CASSVRRDNTYEQYF. CDR3 nucleotide sequence: TGTGCCAGCAGCGTGCGTCGGGACAATACCTACGAGCAGTACTTC. The full variable domain, completed using reference TRBV7-2 and TRBJ2-7, is GAGVSQSPSNKVTEKGKDVELRCDPISGHTALYWYRQSLGQGLEFLIYFQGNSAPDKSGLPSDRFSAERTGGSVSTLTIQRTQQEDSAVYLCASSVRRDNTYEQYFGPGTRLTVT.

This clonotype was seen ten or more times. V and J are TRBV20-1 and TRBJ1-3, with D hard to call. CDR3 length: 14 amino acids. V was trimmed by 5 bases and J by 4 bases, leaving 15 bases between them. Germline V gene data show CDR1 as DFQATT and CDR2 as SNEGSKA (reference sequence). The CDR3 protein is CSALQGSPGNTIYF. The CDR3 DNA is TGCAGTGCTCTGCAAGGTTCTCCCGGAAACACCATATATTTT.

This chain connects TRBV5-5 to TRBJ1-5, with D uncertain. In germline, CDR1 is SGHKS, CDR2 YYEKEE (reference sequence). CDR3 size: 14 residues. The V end was cut by 0 bases, the J end by 5 bases, with 9 bases between. The chain's CDR3 is CASSLGDGDQPQHF. The CDR3 coding sequence is TGTGCCAGCAGCTTGGGTGACGGGGATCAGCCCCAGCATTTT.

This chain links TRBV2 with TRBJ2-5, with 8 bases lining up with TRBD2. This CDR3 is built from 13 residues. Per germline, CDR1 SNHLY and CDR2 FYNNEI. V dropped 8 bases and J dropped 5; count of bases not matched to a gene: 7. CDR3 bases: TGTGCCAGCGGAGATAGCGGGGCGGAGACCCAGTACTTC. Translating it yields CASGDSGAETQYF.

CDR3 residues: CASSVSPANNEKLFF. CDR3 nucleotides: TGTGCCAGCAGCGTGAGCCCCGCTAATAATGAAAAACTGTTTTTT. This chain uses TRBV5-4 with TRBJ1-4; D call uncertain. The CDR3 spans 15 residues. Trimming left V 4 bases short and J 4 bases short, with 14 bases between. CDR1 and CDR2 (germline): SGHNT, YYREEE (reference sequence). Complete variable domain (other parts from reference TRBV5-4 and TRBJ1-4): ETGVTQSPTHLIKTRGQQVTLRCSSQSGHNTVSWYQQALGQGPQFIFQYYREEENGRGNFPPRFSGLQFPNYSSELNVNALELDDSALYLCASSVSPANNEKLFFGSGTQLSVL.

This clonotype was counted only a few times. The chain uses TRBV5-1 and TRBJ1-1; no reliable D call. The CDR3 sequence is 12 residues long. Per germline, CDR1 SGHRS and CDR2 YFSETQ. V gave up 0 bases and J gave up 7 bases, with 7 bases separating them. CDR3 bases: TGCGCCAGCAGCTTGGCTGGGCATGAAGCTTTCTTT. This codes for CASSLAGHEAFF. The entire variable domain, with the rest obtained from reference TRBV5-1 and TRBJ1-1, is as follows: KAGVTQTPRYLIKTRGQQVTLSCSPISGHRSVSWYQQTPGQGLQFLFEYFSETQRNKGNFPGRFSGRQFSNSRSEMNVSTLELGDSALYLCASSLAGHEAFFGQGTRLTVV.

This clonotype was counted a few times. V is TRBV4-2 and J is TRBJ2-1; D is possibly TRBD1 or TRBD2 (5 bases each). Germline CDR1 and CDR2: LGHNA and YNFKEQ. With 3 bases removed from V and 9 bases from J, the gap between germline ends came to 9 bases. The CDR3 runs 12 residues. CDR3 DNA sequence: TGTGCCAGCAGCCAGGGACCCAGTGAGCAGTTCTTC. Translation gives CASSQGPSEQFF.

This clonotype has only a few counts. CDR3 nucleotides: TGCGCCACTTCGAGGGGCGGCGCTCTCTCCTACGAGCAGTACTTC. Translating gives CATSRGGALSYEQYF. The chain is built from TRBV5-1 and TRBJ2-7; D tentatively fits TRBD1 or TRBD2 (5 bases each). V was pared by 9 bases and J by 0 bases, with 19 bases between. The CDR3 spans 15 residues. CDR1 SGHRS and CDR2 YFSETQ come from the germline V gene.

This clonotype has just a few counts. This sequence joins TRBV25-1 and TRBJ2-3, with D tentatively TRBD2 (5 bases). V dropped 2 bases and J dropped 4 bases, with 10 bases sitting between them. The CDR3 is 14 amino acids. Germline CDR1 is MGHDK and CDR2 is SYGVNS. CDR3 nucleotide sequence: TGTGCCAGCAGTGAAGCGGGCGGCGCAGATACGCAGTATTTT. Translated, it gives CASSEAGGADTQYF. The variable domain in full, with the rest retrieved from reference TRBV25-1 and TRBJ2-3, is EADIYQTPRYLVIGTGKKITLECSQTMGHDKMYWYQQDPGMELHLIHYSYGVNSTEKGDLSSESTVSRIRTEHFPLTLESARPSHTSQYLCASSEAGGADTQYFGPGTRLTVL.

This clonotype was seen only a few times. The rearrangement joins TRBV10-1 to TRBJ1-2, with D unresolved. The CDR3 extends over 13 amino acids. V lost 3 bases, J lost 6 bases, and 11 bases lay in between. Germline V gives CDR1 WNHNN, CDR2 SYGVQD (reference sequence). The CDR3 coding sequence is TGCGCCAGCAGTGAAATGAGGGAGGATGGCTACACCTTC. This codes for CASSEMREDGYTF.

The chain is built from TRBV6-1 and TRBJ1-4; 8 positions agree with TRBD1. Trimming took 6 bases from V and 8 from J; bases not matched to a gene: 14. CDR1 is MNHNS, CDR2 SASEGT, per germline. The CDR3 loop spans 16 amino acids. Written as DNA, the CDR3 is TGTGCCAGCAGCCCCCCGGGACAGGAGGATGTCGAAAAACTGTTTTTT. This sequence encodes CASSPPGQEDVEKLFF.

This rearrangement joins TRBV20-1 to TRBJ2-5; 10 nucleotides line up with TRBD1. This CDR3 contains 15 residues. The germline CDR1 and CDR2 sequences are DFQATT and SNEGSKA (reference sequence). The CDR3: CTAGRTGGFQETQYF. CDR3 nucleotides: TGCACCGCGGGTCGGACAGGGGGTTTCCAAGAGACCCAGTACTTC.

In its sample, this clonotype was seen a few times. The chain joins TRBV4-1 to TRBJ2-5; the match to TRBD1 covers 9 bases. From germline, CDR1 is MGHRA and CDR2 YSYEKL. Unmatched junction bases numbered 3, after V lost 2 bases and J lost 2 bases. CDR3 length: 15 amino acids. CDR3 sequence reads: CASSQYGQGQETQYF. As DNA, the CDR3 is TGCGCCAGCAGCCAATACGGACAGGGGCAAGAGACCCAGTACTTC.

J is TRBJ2-5 and V is TRBV12-3 or TRBV12-4; 9 bases line up with TRBD2. The junction had 6 bases not matched to a gene; V was cut back by 2 bases and J by 5 bases. The CDR3 consists of 15 residues. Written as DNA, the CDR3 is TGTGCCAGCAGTTTACGAGCGGGGGGCAGGGAGACCCAGTACTTC. Its translation is CASSLRAGGRETQYF.

The V gene is TRBV27, the J gene TRBJ2-7, with D tentatively TRBD2 (6 bases). Trimming removed 6 bases at V and 6 bases at J, with 21 bases between. Germline CDR1 is MNHEY and CDR2 is SMNVEV (reference sequence). This CDR3 is built from 15 residues. CDR3 DNA sequence: TGTGCCAGCAGCCCTGGCGGGACCCCCCCTCGCGAGCAGTACGTC. It is translated as CASSPGGTPPREQYV.

In its sample, this clonotype was seen a few times. This rearrangement joins TRBV3-1 to TRBJ2-1; TRBD2 matches 13 bases. Losses at the gene ends were 2 bases for V and 10 bases for J; bases not matched to a gene: 5. Looked up from germline, CDR1 is LGHDT and CDR2 is YNNKEL (reference sequence). The CDR3 extends over 15 amino acids. The CDR3 coding sequence is TGTGCCAGCAGCCAAAGACTAGCGGGGGGCAGGGAGCAGTTCTTC. This encodes CASSQRLAGGREQFF.

The chain couples TRBV29-1 to TRBJ1-3; D is undetermined. CDR1 and CDR2 (germline): SQVTM, ANQGSEA. V was trimmed by 2 bases and J by 0 bases, leaving 8 bases between them. This CDR3 has 14 amino acids. The CDR3 spells CSVEPETSGNTIYF. For the CDR3, the DNA is TGCAGCGTTGAACCGGAGACCTCTGGAAACACCATATATTTT. Using reference TRBV29-1 and TRBJ1-3 for the parts outside the CDR3, the full variable domain is SAVISQKPSRDICQRGTSLTIQCQVDSQVTMMFWYRQQPGQSLTLIATANQGSEATYESGFVIDKFPISRPNLTFSTLTVSNMSPEDSSIYLCSVEPETSGNTIYFGEGSWLTVV.

This clonotype was counted a few times. The chain recombines TRBV20-1 with TRBJ1-3, with D uncertain. Looked up from germline, CDR1 is DFQATT and CDR2 is SNEGSKA (reference sequence). With 6 bases removed from V and 4 bases from J, the gap between germline ends came to 7 bases. CDR3 length equals 11 residues. CDR3 residues: CSAERGNTIYF. CDR3 sequence (DNA): TGCAGTGCCGAAAGGGGAAACACCATATATTTT.

This clonotype was recorded a few times. V gene TRBV10-3 combines with J gene TRBJ2-1; TRBD2 aligns across 8 bases. The CDR3 has 14 amino acids. The V gene end was trimmed by 8 bases and the J gene end by 6 bases; junction bases not matched to a gene: 9. Germline loops: CDR1 ENHRY, CDR2 SYGVKD. CDR3 protein: CAIDSGGVFNEQFF. The CDR3 bases are TGTGCCATCGACAGCGGGGGAGTTTTCAATGAGCAGTTCTTC.

The chain recombines TRBV9 with TRBJ2-7; 10 nucleotides line up with TRBD2. Germline assignment: CDR1 SGDLS and CDR2 YYNGEE. The CDR3 contains 16 residues. Trimming cost V 2 bases and J 1 base; bases outside gene matches: 6. In DNA, the CDR3 is TGTGCCAGCAGCGTGGGATCTAGCGGGGGATCCTACGAGCAGTACTTC. Its translation is CASSVGSSGGSYEQYF.

As to this clonotype: At one end, the junction sequence differs from germline, possibly due to a read error. This chain connects TRBV12-3 or TRBV12-4 to TRBJ2-6, with 11 bases fitting TRBD2. The CDR3 is 18 amino acids. CDR3 residues: CAISLAGGPFGGANVLTF. CDR3 nucleotides: TGTGCCATCAGTTTAGCGGGGGGGCCCTTTGGTGGGGCCAACGTCCTGACTTTC.

The genes are TRBV12-3 or TRBV12-4 and TRBJ1-1, with no clear D. Trimming removed 4 bases from V and 6 bases from J, with 12 bases in between. This CDR3 is built from 13 residues. DNA of the CDR3: TGTGCCAGCAGTTCCCGGGCAGCCTCTGAAGCTTTCTTT. Translation: CASSSRAASEAFF.